This TCR beta chain came from a study of CD8 T cells in ankylosing spondylitis. Study-level findings and limits: Disease-linked clones reportedly showed significant enrichment in matched ankylosing spondylitis synovial fluid. A subset of motif variants has previously been described in the synovial fluid and blood of reactive arthritis.

Looked up from germline, CDR1 is MNHEY and CDR2 is SVGAGI. This CDR3 comprises 15 residues. V trimming: 4 bases; J trimming: 5 bases; junction bases outside the gene matches: 5. Each CDR3 protein gets one entry after TCRdb re-called the 5' RACE reads with MiXCR. The sample comprises some 300,000 distinct CDR3 sequences, around 20% of which are singletons, and 3.5% rests with the top ten. With regard to this clonotype: The target antigen is unknown.

The chain employs TRBV6-5 and TRBJ2-7, with 13 bases identical to TRBD2. Sequencing used blood, either unsorted or a sorted T cell fraction (not recorded which). The TCR originated in a female donor with ankylosing spondylitis or in good health (not recorded which). In nucleotides, the CDR3 is TGTGCCAGCAGTTCGACTAGCGGGAGGATCAACGAGCAGTACTTC. Its protein product is CASSSTSGRINEQYF.